This TCR beta chain comes out of a study of T-cell memory formation after mild COVID-19. V lost 4 bases and J 3 bases, leaving 7 bases between the germline ends. The CDR3 covers 13 residues. Germline-derived CDR1 and CDR2 are MNHEY and SVGAGI. TCRdb re-called the 5' RACE reads through MiXCR, storing one row per CDR3 protein. The sample lists about 260,000 distinct CDR3 sequences, 8.2% seen once, with around a fifth in the top ten. Study-level results: Largely, contracting CD4+ clones fell within CM and EM, and contracting CD8+ clones within EMRA. Whether day 37 second-wave clones are SARS-CoV-2-specific was not confirmed.

This clonotype was seen a few times. The antigen is not known. Sequences were obtained from PBMCs or a T cell subset sorted from them (not recorded which). The chain links TRBV6-5 to TRBJ1-3; D not certain. The receptor's source is a man younger than 30 who had mild COVID-19 (a few samples of this study predate the infection). Cell type and time point are not known. The CDR3 DNA sequence: TGTGCCAGCAGTTTACGGGATGGAAACACCATATATTTT. Protein: CASSLRDGNTIYF.